The 16 T cell receptor beta chains reported below all come from one sample, sequenced in a study of blood T cell repertoires in COVID-19. Measured with immunoSEQ multiplex PCR; TCRdb has only the in-frame clones, and not every one. The data contain about 210,000 clones, around 84% of them singletons. Source material: peripheral blood. The receptor set was obtained from a man in his fifties or sixties with active or convalescent COVID-19.

Comment on this clone: This same CDR3 is encoded by further DNA sequences in the sample. The V call is TRBV28, the J call TRBJ1-5; TRBD1 matches 10 bases. The CDR3 runs 15 residues. V lost 2 bases and J lost 6; bases outside the gene matches: 4. The V gene's germline CDR1 is MDHEN and CDR2 SYDVKM. CDR3: CASSLGTGVVQPQHF. In nucleotides, the CDR3 is TGTGCCAGCAGTTTAGGGACAGGGGTTGTTCAGCCCCAGCATTTT.

This chain uses TRBV5-5 with TRBJ2-7, with D tentatively TRBD2 (5 bases). V lost 5 bases to trimming and J lost 3 bases, with 18 bases between them. From germline, CDR1 is SGHKS and CDR2 YYEKEE (reference sequence). The CDR3 extends over 15 amino acids. DNA for the CDR3: TGTGCCAGCAGTCCGGGCCGAGCGGCCAGCTACGAGCAGTACTTC. It encodes CASSPGRAASYEQYF. The full variable domain, rest sourced from reference TRBV5-5 and TRBJ2-7, is DAGVTQSPTHLIKTRGQQVTLRCSPISGHKSVSWYQQVLGQGPQFIFQYYEKEERGRGNFPDRFSARQFPNYSSELNVNALLLGDSALYLCASSPGRAASYEQYFGPGTRLTVT.

The chain links TRBV11-2 to TRBJ2-5, with TRBD2 matching 11 bases. Germline CDR1 and CDR2: SGHAT and FQNNGV. There are 18 residues in the CDR3. The V gene end was trimmed by 5 bases and the J gene end by 1 base; junction bases not matched to a gene: 12. The CDR3 loop reads CASSPGATSGGFQETQYF. The CDR3 DNA is TGTGCCAGCAGCCCCGGCGCAACTAGCGGGGGCTTCCAAGAGACCCAGTACTTC.

The CDR3 loop reads CASSPSGTGHTGELFF. The CDR3 DNA follows: TGTGCCAGCAGTCCCTCTGGGACAGGACACACCGGGGAGCTGTTTTTT. The rearrangement links TRBV27 to TRBJ2-2, with 8 nucleotides matching TRBD1. The V segment lost 5 bases and the J segment 3 bases; nucleotides outside the gene matches: 8. Germline CDR1 and CDR2: MNHEY and SMNVEV (reference sequence). The CDR3 runs to 16 residues.

This chain links TRBV4-1 with TRBJ1-3, with D possibly matching TRBD1 (5 bases). Germline V CDR1 and CDR2: MGHRA, YSYEKL. V was shortened by 0 bases and J by 9 bases, with 15 bases between the two germline ends. The CDR3 spans 15 residues. The CDR3 region has the DNA TGCGCCAGCAGCCAAGAAGGGGCAGGGTGGGGCACCATATATTTT. Its protein is CASSQEGAGWGTIYF.

This clone was recorded once. The V and J genes are TRBV9 and TRBJ2-5; D possibly corresponds to TRBD2 (5 bases). The V gene lost 4 bases and the J gene lost 2 bases, with 12 bases spanning the gap. In germline, CDR1 is SGDLS, CDR2 YYNGEE. This CDR3 region has 14 residues. Written as DNA, the CDR3 is TGTGCCAGCAGCCCCGGACTTTTACAAGAGACCCAGTACTTC. Translating it yields CASSPGLLQETQYF.

The gene calls are TRBV19 and TRBJ2-1; 7 bases are shared with TRBD2. V dropped 5 bases and J dropped 0; count of bases not matched to a gene: 4. This CDR3 spans 15 amino acids. Germline CDR1 LNHDA, CDR2 SQIVND (reference sequence). CDR3 coding DNA: TGTGCCAGTAGTCTAGCGGTGAGCTCCTACAATGAGCAGTTCTTC. It encodes CASSLAVSSYNEQFF.

The rearrangement links TRBV5-6 to TRBJ1-2, with D uncertain. The CDR3 is made up of 15 amino acids. Germline V CDR1 and CDR2: SGHDT, YYEEEE. V was trimmed by 0 bases and J by 2 bases, leaving 11 bases between them. The CDR3, as DNA: TGTGCCAGCAGCTTGGGACTCCGGGAAAACTATGGCTACACCTTC. Protein sequence: CASSLGLRENYGYTF.

This clone was counted a few times. The chain links TRBV29-1 to TRBJ2-5; D is perhaps TRBD1 (5 bases). The germline V and J ends were trimmed by 7 bases and 2 bases, with 11 bases remaining between them. The CDR3 is 12 residues long. CDR1 and CDR2 (germline): SQVTM, ANQGSEA. CDR3 in DNA: TGCAGCGCGAACGACAGTCAAGAGACCCAGTACTTC. Translated: CSANDSQETQYF.

The rearrangement joins TRBV5-5 to TRBJ2-5; tentatively, D is TRBD2 (5 bases). Germline V gene lookup returns CDR1 SGHKS and CDR2 YYEKEE (reference sequence). The length of the CDR3 is 15 residues. V was shortened by 3 bases and J by 5 bases, with 17 bases between the two germline ends. CDR3 sequence: CASSSIQAGGETQYF. CDR3 bases: TGTGCCAGCAGCTCGATCCAGGCGGGTGGGGAGACCCAGTACTTC.

The chain links TRBV4-2 to TRBJ2-3; 11 nucleotides match TRBD2. The J segment lost 2 bases and the V segment lost 1 base, leaving 2 bases of the junction unmatched. The CDR3 loop spans 16 amino acids. The germline V gene encodes CDR1 LGHNA and CDR2 YNFKEQ. The CDR3 here is CASSQALAGATDTQYF. The CDR3 DNA is TGTGCCAGCAGCCAAGCACTAGCGGGGGCCACAGATACGCAGTATTTT.

V is TRBV7-3 and J is TRBJ2-1, with D perhaps matching TRBD2 (5 bases). This CDR3 has 16 amino acids. Germline CDR1 SGHTA, CDR2 FQGTGA. V was cut by 2 bases and J by 3 bases, with 14 bases left in between. The CDR3 bases are TGTGCCAGCAGCTTACGAGGGAAGGGTGACTACAATGAGCAGTTCTTC. It codes for CASSLRGKGDYNEQFF.

In this sample, this clone turned up a few times. The rearrangement links TRBV7-9 to TRBJ2-2; 10 nucleotides agree with TRBD1. Germline CDR1 is SEHNR and CDR2 is FQNEAQ (reference sequence). Germline trimming cut 6 bases from V and 2 bases from J; bases unmatched to any gene: 6. The CDR3 spans 16 residues. CDR3 residues: CASRPDRGGNTGELFF. The CDR3 nucleotides are TGTGCCAGCAGACCGGACAGGGGGGGTAACACCGGGGAGCTGTTTTTT.

CDR3 nucleotide sequence: TGTGCCACCAGCAGAGGAGGTTCGACCCAGTACTTC. Protein sequence: CATSRGGSTQYF. The V call is TRBV15, the J call TRBJ2-5; D gene ambiguous. Germline-derived CDR1 and CDR2 are LNHNV and YYDKDF (reference sequence). CDR3 length equals 12 residues. Deletions cut 1 base from V and 7 bases from J, with 7 bases between. The whole variable domain, filled in from reference TRBV15 and TRBJ2-5, reads DAMVIQNPRYQVTQFGKPVTLSCSQTLNHNVMYWYQQKSSQAPKLLFHYYDKDFNNEADTPDNFQSRRPNTSFCFLDIRSPGLGDTAMYLCATSRGGSTQYFGPGTRLLVL.

The gene calls are TRBV9 and TRBJ2-4; D remains unclear. The CDR3 totals 16 residues. V was cut by 4 bases and J by 1 base, with 15 bases left in between. Per germline, CDR1 SGDLS and CDR2 YYNGEE. The CDR3, as DNA: TGTGCCAGCAGCCCTAGAAGTGGTGTGGCCAAAAACATTCAGTACTTC. As protein: CASSPRSGVAKNIQYF.

This chain uses TRBV28 with TRBJ1-6; 7 nucleotides agree with TRBD1. Unmatched junction bases numbered 13, after V lost 5 bases and J lost 0 bases. The CDR3 sequence is 19 residues long. The germline gives CDR1 MDHEN, CDR2 SYDVKM. The CDR3, as DNA: TGTGCCAGCAGTCCATACCCCGACAGGGAGAGCTCCTATAATTCACCCCTCCACTTT. Amino acids: CASSPYPDRESSYNSPLHF.